This T cell receptor beta chain was sequenced in a study of blood T cell repertoires in COVID-19. Study information: Researchers got acute and convalescent COVID-19 samples from the United States, Italy and Spain. PBMCs, B-cell-depleted T cells, or T cells provided the cDNA or gDNA that made up the material.

The CDR3 is made up of 13 amino acids. V was shortened by 0 bases and J by 6 bases, with 9 bases between the two germline ends. The V gene's germline CDR1 is MNHEY and CDR2 SVGEGT. Only in-frame clones appear in the TCRdb table, and some are missing; sequencing was by immunoSEQ multiplex PCR. The sample consists of 250,000 or so clones, 70% to 90% of them appearing once. Patients of the Seattle cohort, enrolled during active infection, were followed longitudinally. Material for sequencing was peripheral blood. The chain has TRBV6-2 or TRBV6-3 and TRBJ2-7; D call uncertain. The sequence derives from an older woman with COVID-19, enrolled during active disease. CDR3 sequence reads: CASSYSNWSEQYF. CDR3 DNA sequence: TGTGCCAGCAGTTACTCGAATTGGAGCGAGCAGTACTTC.